A single sample is the source of the 8 T cell receptor beta chains below, sequenced in a study of blood T cell repertoires in COVID-19. Profiling relied on immunoSEQ multiplex PCR, and the TCRdb table lists in-frame clones only, not all of them. The sample shows approximately 240,000 clones, nearly 90% of them seen only once. The sample consisted of peripheral blood. These receptors were collected from a middle-aged woman who had recovered from COVID-19.

The chain recombines TRBV30 with TRBJ2-7; TRBD2 is a possible D gene (6 bases). V shed 2 bases and J shed 5 bases, with 16 bases lying between them. The CDR3 length is 14 residues. Germline CDR1 and CDR2: GTSNPN and SVGIG (reference sequence). CDR3 sequence reads: CAWSRLGLRDEQYF. The CDR3 nucleotides read TGTGCCTGGAGTCGACTAGGCCTCAGGGACGAGCAGTACTTC.

The genes are TRBV4-1 and TRBJ1-3, with TRBD1 matching 8 bases. This CDR3 is built from 15 residues. Per the germline V gene, CDR1 is MGHRA and CDR2 is YSYEKL. V trimming: 0 bases; J trimming: 7 bases; junction bases outside the gene matches: 5. The CDR3 reads CASSQDDRGSNTIYF. The CDR3 region has the DNA TGCGCCAGCAGCCAAGATGACAGGGGATCGAACACCATATATTTT.

This chain uses TRBV27 with TRBJ1-5; TRBD1 might be the D (5 bases). V lost 4 bases, J lost 3 bases, and 10 bases lay in between. Germline V gene sequence: CDR1 MNHEY, CDR2 SMNVEV (reference sequence). CDR3 length: 14 residues. The CDR3 bases are TGTGCCAGCAGTTCGGGGGAGGTCAATCAGCCCCAGCATTTT. This codes for CASSSGEVNQPQHF.

The CDR3 DNA reads as TGTGCCAGTAGTATGGTCGGGGGAAGGAGCCCCGGGGAGCTGTTTTTT. This codes for CASSMVGGRSPGELFF. The gene calls are TRBV19 and TRBJ2-2; a weak D match, TRBD2 (6 bases). Germline-derived CDR1 and CDR2 are LNHDA and SQIVND (reference sequence). V was cut by 3 bases and J by 6 bases, with 17 bases left in between. The CDR3 totals 16 residues.

The V and J genes are TRBV5-4 and TRBJ2-1; D may be TRBD1 (5 bases). V dropped 4 bases and J dropped 4 bases, with 18 bases sitting between them. This CDR3 has 16 residues. CDR1 SGHNT and CDR2 YYREEE come from the germline V gene (reference sequence). The CDR3 loop reads CASSSAGAGSYNEQFF. In DNA form, the CDR3 reads TGTGCCAGCAGCAGCGCTGGGGCAGGGTCGTACAATGAGCAGTTCTTC.

V is TRBV6-5 and J is TRBJ2-7, with 10 bases fitting TRBD1. CDR3 size: 14 residues. V was clipped by 11 bases and J by 4 bases; unmatched bases: 11. Germline CDR1 is MNHEY and CDR2 is SVGAGI. Here the CDR3 DNA reads TGTGCCGCCGGGGACGGGGACAGGGGTTACGAGCAGTACTTC. Translated: CAAGDGDRGYEQYF.

In this sample, this clone turned up once. The V gene is TRBV6-5, the J gene TRBJ2-1; TRBD2 matches 12 bases. The CDR3 runs 15 residues. CDR1 is MNHEY, CDR2 SVGAGI, per germline. J lost 2 bases, V lost 7 bases, and 3 bases had no gene match. The DNA of the CDR3 is TGTGCCAGCAAACTAGCGGGAGGAACCTACAATGAGCAGTTCTTC. It encodes CASKLAGGTYNEQFF.

The chain employs TRBV4-3 and TRBJ2-5; D may be TRBD1 (6 bases). V dropped 3 bases and J dropped 0 bases, with 11 bases sitting between them. The V gene's germline CDR1 is LGHNA and CDR2 YSLEER. This CDR3 region has 15 residues. The CDR3 DNA follows: TGCGCCAGCAGCCACAGGGGAGTAAACCAAGAGACCCAGTACTTC. Translation gives CASSHRGVNQETQYF.